The 27 T cell receptor beta chains given below trace back to one sample, sequenced in a study of blood T cell repertoires in COVID-19 (dated by TCRdb to about 2020). The library was prepared using the immunoSEQ multiplex PCR assay. Drawn from immuneACCESS, this table holds only the in-frame rearrangements with V and J called that TCRdb kept. Clones are partly lost; checked studies trace under half to an unresolved V gene and leave the rest unexplained. Counted in this sample were roughly 240,000 clones; more than 75% of them appeared once. The ten largest clones add up to 3% to 3.5% of the sample. The sample was peripheral blood. These receptor sequences come from a woman in her thirties who had recovered from COVID-19.

The J gene is TRBJ2-3, the V gene TRBV19; D gene unclear. The V gene's germline CDR1 is LNHDA and CDR2 SQIVND (reference sequence). V gave up 2 bases and J gave up 0 bases, with 6 bases separating them. The CDR3 contains 14 residues. The CDR3 loop is CASSIFLSTDTQYF. The DNA for the CDR3 is TGTGCCAGTAGTATATTCCTAAGCACAGATACGCAGTATTTT.

The CDR3 region is CASSLATRDGYTF. The CDR3 bases are TGCGCCAGCAGCTTGGCTACCAGGGATGGCTACACCTTC. The chain uses TRBV5-1 and TRBJ1-2; possibly TRBD1 for D (5 bases). The CDR3 consists of 13 residues. Germline CDR1 reads SGHRS; CDR2 reads YFSETQ. Trimming stripped 0 bases from V and 6 bases from J, with 9 bases between.

The chain is built from TRBV2 and TRBJ1-6, with TRBD1 matching over 7 bases. The CDR3 spans 14 residues. Trimming cost V 5 bases and J 9 bases; bases outside gene matches: 7. From germline, CDR1 is SNHLY and CDR2 FYNNEI. CDR3 DNA: TGTGCCAGCAGTAAGGGGACAGTACTTTCACCCCTCCACTTT. Translating gives CASSKGTVLSPLHF.

The rearrangement joins TRBV11-2 to TRBJ2-3; weak D call: TRBD1 (5 bases). Looked up from germline, CDR1 is SGHAT and CDR2 is FQNNGV. V was cut by 2 bases and J by 4 bases, with 10 bases left in between. The CDR3 covers 14 residues. The CDR3 DNA is TGTGCCAGCAGCTTACAGGGTGTCGCAGATACGCAGTATTTT. Its protein is CASSLQGVADTQYF.

V and J are TRBV30 and TRBJ1-2, with 9 bases matching TRBD1. CDR3 length: 18 residues. Germline V gene lookup returns CDR1 GTSNPN and CDR2 SVGIG (reference sequence). V was clipped by 3 bases and J by 4 bases; unmatched bases: 18. CDR3 protein: CAWSAARGTGGAGYGYTF. DNA for the CDR3: TGTGCCTGGAGCGCCGCGCGGGGCACAGGGGGCGCGGGCTATGGCTACACCTTC.

The chain recombines TRBV5-6 with TRBJ2-1; 9 bases map to TRBD2. The CDR3 extends over 17 amino acids. The trim removed 0 bases at V and 7 bases at J, leaving 11 bases unmatched. Germline CDR1 is SGHDT and CDR2 is YYEEEE. The CDR3 DNA follows: TGTGCCAGCAGCTTGGGCCGAGCGGGGGGACGTTTGAATGAGCAGTTCTTC. Protein sequence: CASSLGRAGGRLNEQFF.

The chain joins TRBV4-3 to TRBJ1-1, with 7 nucleotides matching TRBD1. V dropped 2 bases and J dropped 7; count of bases not matched to a gene: 7. The CDR3 totals 14 residues. Per the germline V gene, CDR1 is LGHNA and CDR2 is YSLEER. CDR3 region: CASSQQAAGGEAFF. CDR3 bases: TGCGCCAGCAGCCAACAAGCCGCAGGGGGTGAAGCTTTCTTT.

The rearrangement joins TRBV9 to TRBJ2-5; the match to TRBD2 covers 12 bases. This CDR3 comprises 16 residues. Per the germline V gene, CDR1 is SGDLS and CDR2 is YYNGEE. With V trimmed by 0 bases and J by 3 bases, 3 bases remained unmatched. CDR3 in amino acids: CASSVDGLAGKETQYF. CDR3 coding DNA: TGTGCCAGCAGCGTAGACGGACTAGCGGGGAAAGAGACCCAGTACTTC.

The genes are TRBV6-2 or TRBV6-3 and TRBJ2-1; a weak D match, TRBD2 (6 bases). Germline loops: CDR1 MNHEY, CDR2 SVGEGT. V lost 7 bases, J lost 12 bases, and 19 bases lay in between. The CDR3 is made up of 13 amino acids. DNA of the CDR3: TGTGCCAGCAACCCCGAGGGACTGTGGTTGCAGTTCTTC. Translation: CASNPEGLWLQFF.

The V call is TRBV27, the J call TRBJ1-2; possible D gene TRBD1, 5 bases. Between the trimmed V and J ends, which lost 6 bases and 4 bases, there was a span of 42 bases. CDR1 is MNHEY, CDR2 SMNVEV, per germline (reference sequence). The CDR3 consists of 23 residues. CDR3 nucleotide sequence: TGTGCCAGCAGCACCCGGGGGGTGGCAGGGAAAGGGCCCACTCCATTCGTTCGCTATGGCTACACCTTC. Amino acid sequence: CASSTRGVAGKGPTPFVRYGYTF.

This clone was seen a single time. This rearrangement joins TRBV7-2 to TRBJ1-3; TRBD1 might be the D (5 bases). The germline V gene has CDR1 SGHTA and CDR2 FQGNSA. V was pared by 1 base and J by 2 bases, with 9 bases between. The CDR3 has 15 amino acids. The CDR3: CASSLVSRAGNTIYF. For the CDR3, the DNA is TGTGCCAGCAGCTTAGTCTCCAGGGCTGGAAACACCATATATTTT.

The gene calls are TRBV18 and TRBJ1-1; the D gene is possibly TRBD1 (5 bases). The V and J ends lost 0 bases and 4 bases respectively, with 15 bases between them. This CDR3 comprises 16 residues. Germline CDR1 KGHSH, CDR2 LQKENI. The CDR3 coding sequence is TGTGCCAGCTCACCACCGGGATCTAAAAGGGGCACTGAAGCTTTCTTT. Its translation: CASSPPGSKRGTEAFF.

The chain couples TRBV3-1 (or the pseudogene TRBV3-2) to TRBJ2-5, with a weak D call TRBD2 (6 bases). The CDR3 is 16 amino acids. The V gene lost 4 bases and the J gene lost 0 bases, with 15 bases spanning the gap. Germline CDR1 is LGHDT and CDR2 is YNNKEL (reference sequence). This CDR3 reads CASSRGDTSYQETQYF. CDR3 in DNA: TGTGCCAGCAGCCGGGGGGATACATCTTACCAAGAGACCCAGTACTTC.

The chain joins TRBV6-5 to TRBJ2-7; D is perhaps TRBD2 (7 bases). Trimming removed 10 bases from V and 4 bases from J, with 20 bases in between. Germline V gives CDR1 MNHEY, CDR2 SVGAGI. The CDR3 length is 14 residues. CDR3 sequence: CAIKGGTLRYEQYF. CDR3 DNA: TGTGCCATCAAGGGGGGGACCTTGCGTTACGAGCAGTACTTC.

The V gene is TRBV5-1, the J gene TRBJ2-1; 10 bases line up with TRBD2. Germline V gene sequence: CDR1 SGHRS, CDR2 YFSETQ. This CDR3 is 16 amino acids long. V lost 0 bases and J lost 6; bases outside the gene matches: 6. Written as DNA, the CDR3 is TGCGCCAGCAGCTTGGGGGCTAGCGGGGGTTCCAATGAGCAGTTCTTC. Amino acid sequence: CASSLGASGGSNEQFF.

The chain uses TRBV5-4 and TRBJ1-2; TRBD1 agrees at 7 bases. This CDR3 contains 14 residues. CDR1 and CDR2 from the germline V gene are SGHNT and YYREEE (reference sequence). The V and J ends lost 2 bases and 5 bases, in that order; junction bases with no gene match: 6. CDR3 nucleotides: TGTGCCAGCAGCTTCAGGGGGACATCATATGGCTACACCTTC. Its protein is CASSFRGTSYGYTF.

This sequence joins TRBV12-5 and TRBJ1-1; 7 positions agree with TRBD1. The CDR3 length is 19 residues. Per germline, CDR1 LGHNT and CDR2 FRNRAP. V dropped 6 bases and J dropped 3; count of bases not matched to a gene: 22. CDR3: CASGRNSWTGKVVDTEAFF. The CDR3 bases are TGTGCTAGTGGCCGTAACTCCTGGACAGGCAAAGTAGTCGACACTGAAGCTTTCTTT.

CDR3: CASSLTRGTYEQYF. Written as DNA, the CDR3 is TGTGCCAGCAGCTTAACAAGGGGCACCTACGAGCAGTACTTC. The chain combines TRBV11-2 with TRBJ2-7, with D tentatively TRBD1 (5 bases). Germline values: CDR1 SGHAT, CDR2 FQNNGV. Trimming removed 2 bases from V and 2 bases from J, with 10 bases in between. The CDR3 runs to 14 residues.

This chain uses TRBV7-9 with TRBJ1-4; no firm D call. The V gene's germline CDR1 is SEHNR and CDR2 FQNEAQ (reference sequence). The CDR3 is 15 amino acids. The germline V and J ends were trimmed by 6 bases and 5 bases, with 16 bases remaining between them. DNA for the CDR3: TGTGCCAGCAGTCCGCCGGCAGGTTTAAATGAAAAACTGTTTTTT. The encoded protein is CASSPPAGLNEKLFF.

The chain uses TRBV20-1 and TRBJ2-7, with 12 bases fitting TRBD1. CDR1 is DFQATT and CDR2 is SNEGSKA in the germline V gene (reference sequence). With V trimmed by 3 bases and J by 7 bases, 7 bases remained unmatched. This CDR3 region has 14 residues. The CDR3 DNA reads as TGCAGTGCTAGTAGGGGACAGGGGGCGCGGGAGCAGTACTTC. Its translation is CSASRGQGAREQYF.

This chain uses TRBV5-1 with TRBJ2-7, with TRBD1 identical over 9 bases. V was clipped by 4 bases and J by 2 bases; unmatched bases: 7. Germline loops: CDR1 SGHRS, CDR2 YFSETQ. This CDR3 spans 15 amino acids. The CDR3 nucleotides are TGCGCCAGCAGCGTGGGGACAGGGCGGACCTACGAGCAGTACTTC. Translated, it gives CASSVGTGRTYEQYF.

The chain carries TRBV19 and TRBJ1-6, with 10 bases that match TRBD1. Germline assignment: CDR1 LNHDA and CDR2 SQIVND (reference sequence). Germline trimming cut 2 bases from V and 9 bases from J; bases unmatched to any gene: 1. The CDR3 contains 14 residues. The CDR3: CASSIRDRGSPLHF. DNA of the CDR3: TGTGCCAGTAGTATACGGGACAGGGGTTCACCCCTCCACTTT.

The V call is TRBV5-6, the J call TRBJ2-7; D gene uncertain. There are 13 residues in the CDR3. In germline, CDR1 is SGHDT, CDR2 YYEEEE. V lost 5 bases to trimming and J lost 3 bases, with 12 bases between them. The CDR3 protein is CASSRRRSYEQYF. CDR3 sequence (DNA): TGTGCCAGCAGTCGTCGACGGAGCTACGAGCAGTACTTC. Full variable domain (rest looked up from reference TRBV5-6 and TRBJ2-7): DAGVTQSPTHLIKTRGQQVTLRCSPKSGHDTVSWYQQALGQGPQFIFQYYEEEERQRGNFPDRFSGHQFPNYSSELNVNALLLGDSALYLCASSRRRSYEQYFGPGTRLTVT.

The chain combines TRBV10-3 with TRBJ2-5, with D possibly TRBD2 on 5 matching bases. The CDR3 runs to 16 residues. The germline CDR1 and CDR2 sequences are ENHRY and SYGVKD. V was cut by 2 bases and J by 6 bases, with 19 bases left in between. CDR3 DNA sequence: TGTGCCATCAGTGAGGGTCCCGGACCGAGGGAGCAGACCCAGTACTTC. Translating it yields CAISEGPGPREQTQYF.

The chain employs TRBV5-6 and TRBJ2-2; D is possibly TRBD1 (6 bases). The V end lost 0 bases, the J end lost 6 bases, and 12 bases lay between the germline ends. The germline V gene encodes CDR1 SGHDT and CDR2 YYEEEE. The length of the CDR3 is 15 residues. Here the CDR3 reads CASSLVENRAGELFF. CDR3 in DNA: TGTGCCAGCAGCTTGGTGGAGAACAGGGCCGGGGAGCTGTTTTTT.

The genes are TRBV5-1 and TRBJ2-5, with no clear D. The CDR3 has 14 amino acids. V lost 9 bases to trimming and J lost 1 base, with 16 bases between them. The germline V gene encodes CDR1 SGHRS and CDR2 YFSETQ. CDR3 amino acids: CATSAAASQETQYF. The CDR3 DNA reads TGCGCCACCTCCGCGGCCGCTTCCCAAGAGACCCAGTACTTC.

In this sample, this clone turned up once. This chain links TRBV10-3 with TRBJ2-6; a weak D match, TRBD2 (5 bases). Trimming left V 8 bases short and J 0 bases short, with 20 bases between. This CDR3 is built from 18 residues. Germline V gives CDR1 ENHRY, CDR2 SYGVKD. The CDR3 protein is CAIGRVTIRPSGANVLTF. CDR3 coding DNA: TGTGCCATCGGGAGAGTGACCATTCGGCCCTCTGGGGCCAACGTCCTGACTTTC.